This T cell receptor beta chain was captured in a study of blood T cell repertoires in COVID-19. Per the germline V gene, CDR1 is KGHDR and CDR2 is SFDVKD. This CDR3 is built from 15 residues. V shed 2 bases and J shed 2 bases, with 9 bases lying between them. Clones were sequenced by immunoSEQ multiplex PCR, and TCRdb holds only the in-frame ones, with some missing. The data contain 100,000 to 150,000 clones, over 75% of them singletons. The chain links TRBV24-1 to TRBJ2-1; D may be TRBD2 (5 bases). The clonotype comes from a woman aged 80 or older with acute or convalescent COVID-19. Sequenced: peripheral blood. The CDR3: CATSDWSGAYNEQFF. In nucleotides, the CDR3 is TGTGCCACCAGTGATTGGAGCGGCGCCTACAATGAGCAGTTCTTC.